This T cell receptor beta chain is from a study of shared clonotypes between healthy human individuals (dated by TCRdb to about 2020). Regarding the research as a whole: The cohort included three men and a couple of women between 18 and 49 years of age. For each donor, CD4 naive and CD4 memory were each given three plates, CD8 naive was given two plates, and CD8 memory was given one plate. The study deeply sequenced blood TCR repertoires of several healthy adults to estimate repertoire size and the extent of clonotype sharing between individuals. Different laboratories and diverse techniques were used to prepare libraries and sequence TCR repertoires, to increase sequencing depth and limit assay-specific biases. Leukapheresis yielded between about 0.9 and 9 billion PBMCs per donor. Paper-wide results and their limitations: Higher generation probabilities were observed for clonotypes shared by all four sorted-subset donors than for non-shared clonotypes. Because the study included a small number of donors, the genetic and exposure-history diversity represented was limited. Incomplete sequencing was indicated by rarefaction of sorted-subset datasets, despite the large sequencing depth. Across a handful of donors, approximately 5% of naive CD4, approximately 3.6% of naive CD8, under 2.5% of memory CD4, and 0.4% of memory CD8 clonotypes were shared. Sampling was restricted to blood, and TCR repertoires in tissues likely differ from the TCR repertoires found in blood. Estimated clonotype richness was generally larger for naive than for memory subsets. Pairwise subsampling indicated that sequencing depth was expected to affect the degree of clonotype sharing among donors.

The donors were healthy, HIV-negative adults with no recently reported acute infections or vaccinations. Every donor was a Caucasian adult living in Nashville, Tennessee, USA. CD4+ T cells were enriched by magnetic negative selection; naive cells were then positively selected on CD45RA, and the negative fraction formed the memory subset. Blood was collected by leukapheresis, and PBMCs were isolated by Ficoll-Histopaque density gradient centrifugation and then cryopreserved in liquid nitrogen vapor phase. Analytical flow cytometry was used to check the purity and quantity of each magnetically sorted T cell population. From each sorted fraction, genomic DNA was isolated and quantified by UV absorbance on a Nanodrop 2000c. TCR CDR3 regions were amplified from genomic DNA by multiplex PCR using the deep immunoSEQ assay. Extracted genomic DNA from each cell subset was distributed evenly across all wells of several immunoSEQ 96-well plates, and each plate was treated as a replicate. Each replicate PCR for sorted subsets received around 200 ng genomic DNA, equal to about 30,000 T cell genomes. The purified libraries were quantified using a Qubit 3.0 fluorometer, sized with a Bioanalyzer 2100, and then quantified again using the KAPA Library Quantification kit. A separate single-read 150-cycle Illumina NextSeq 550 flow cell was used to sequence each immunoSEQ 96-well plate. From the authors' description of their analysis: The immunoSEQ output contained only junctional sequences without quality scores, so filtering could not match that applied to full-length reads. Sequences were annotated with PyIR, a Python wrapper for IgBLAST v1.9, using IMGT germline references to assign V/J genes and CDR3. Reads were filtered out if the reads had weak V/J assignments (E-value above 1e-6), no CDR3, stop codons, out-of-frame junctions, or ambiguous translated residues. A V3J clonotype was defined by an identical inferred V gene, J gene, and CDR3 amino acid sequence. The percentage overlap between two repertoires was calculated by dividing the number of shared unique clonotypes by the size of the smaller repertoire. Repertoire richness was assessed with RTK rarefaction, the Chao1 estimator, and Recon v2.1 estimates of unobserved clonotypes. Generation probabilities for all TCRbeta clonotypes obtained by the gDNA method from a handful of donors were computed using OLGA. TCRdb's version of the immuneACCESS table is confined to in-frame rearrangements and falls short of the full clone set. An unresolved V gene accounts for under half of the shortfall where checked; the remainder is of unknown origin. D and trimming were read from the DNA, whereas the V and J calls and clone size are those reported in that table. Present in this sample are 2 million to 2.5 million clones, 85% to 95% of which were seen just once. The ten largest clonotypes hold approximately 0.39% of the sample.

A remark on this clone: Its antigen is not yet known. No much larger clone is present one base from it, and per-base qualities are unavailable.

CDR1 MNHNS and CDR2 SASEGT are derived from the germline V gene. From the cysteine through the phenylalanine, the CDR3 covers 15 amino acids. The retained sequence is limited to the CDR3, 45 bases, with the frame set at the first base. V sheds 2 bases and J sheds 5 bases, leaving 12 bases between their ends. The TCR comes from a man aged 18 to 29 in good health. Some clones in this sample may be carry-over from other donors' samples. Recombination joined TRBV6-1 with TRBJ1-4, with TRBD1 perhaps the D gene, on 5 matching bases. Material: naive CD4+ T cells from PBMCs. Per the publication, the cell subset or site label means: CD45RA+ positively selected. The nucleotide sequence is TGTGCCAGCAGTGAACGCGGGGCGGGAAATGAAAAACTGTTTTTT. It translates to CASSERGAGNEKLFF.